The subject of this entry is one T cell receptor (beta chain). The antigen remains undetermined. This entry comes from a study of cytomegalovirus exposure and HLA in healthy donors. Study context: Within an early data release were about 90 million unique TCRs drawn from HLA-typed donors.

The PCR contained 60 Vbeta and 13 Jbeta primers. Libraries were prepared by immunoSEQ multiplex PCR; TCRdb keeps only in-frame clonotypes and omits some of them. This repertoire shows about 180,000 clones, around 80% found once; its top ten account for more than 1.1%. Findings and caveats of the study: Reports state that TCR beta sequences accurately predicted most subjects' HLA-A and HLA-B alleles. Differences between HLA loci emerged in a later analysis of TCR association rates, with DRB1 most and HLA-C fewest. Overall, under 200 TCR beta chains were annotated as cytomegalovirus-associated.

The CDR3 totals 13 residues. Germline V gene data show CDR1 as WSHSY and CDR2 as SAAADI. V was pared by 6 bases and J by 5 bases, with 13 bases between. The chain recombines TRBV10-2 with TRBJ1-1; D uncertain. The source of this sequence is a girl aged 10-17 years in good health and CMV-seropositive. Material for sequencing was PBMCs. The CDR3 reads CASRVSGFTEAFF. CDR3 nucleotides: TGCGCCAGCAGAGTGAGCGGTTTTACTGAAGCTTTCTTT.